This TCR beta chain was captured by sequencing in a study of T-cell reconstitution after alpha-beta-depleted transplantation in children (dated by TCRdb to the mid-2010s). Describing the broader study: T-cell immune reconstitution after TCRalphabeta/CD19-depleted allogeneic hematopoietic cell transplantation in children was quantitatively tracked in the study by means of TCR repertoire profiling.

The germline V gene sets CDR1 to SGHTA and CDR2 to FQGNSA. A distance of 16 bases separates the germline ends of V and J, which lose 0 bases and 4 bases respectively. From the cysteine through the phenylalanine, the CDR3 covers 17 amino acids. The kept DNA is CDR3 alone, 51 bases in frame from the first base. To prepare the library, PCR was applied. The instrument was an Illumina HiSeq 2500. TCR library preparation used molecular barcoding, with unique molecular identifiers applied to normalize quantification of the TCRbeta repertoire. In-frame beta chains were kept once TCRdb had trimmed the public reads at Q25 with fastp and called clones with MiXCR. Here each entry gathers all rows of one CDR3 protein and keeps the most common genes and DNA. This sample gives about 400,000 distinct CDR3 sequences in total; 16% of them show up just once. The ten largest account for over 25% of the sample. Concerning this clonotype itself: Its antigen has not been determined. Per-base qualities were not stored, and no clone one base away is much larger.

What the research found in general, with its limitations: In some patients, the high TCRbeta diversity seen at day 60 was put down to recipient T cells and intrathymic progenitors that had survived conditioning. Hyperexpanded clone frequencies declined over subsequent months; after one year, T-cell counts and TCRbeta diversity were mostly attributed to newly produced T cells. About two months after transplant, the apparently early recovery of alphabetaT-cell counts reportedly depended on just several hundred clones that had expanded rapidly and came from non-depleted graft cells.

The treatment or condition tag for this specimen amounts to: allogeneic hematopoietic cell transplantation with graft depleted of TCRalphabeta T cells and CD19 B cells. TCRalphabeta/CD19-depleted allogeneic hematopoietic cell grafts were given to the transplant recipients, all of whom were children. The TCR comes from a boy under two years old who had a stem cell transplant for Wiskott-Aldrich syndrome, so the T cells may come from the graft donor. Source: PBMCs, mostly from graft donor cells, taken 360 days after TCRalphabeta/CD19-depleted stem cell transplant. In this chain, TRBV7-2 is recombined with TRBJ2-1, with a weak D call of TRBD1 (6 bases match). Read as DNA, the sequence is TGTGCCAGCAGCTTAGCAGCCAGGGGCCTATTATACAATGAGCAGTTCTTC. It translates as CASSLAARGLLYNEQFF.